These 27 T cell receptor beta chains were all obtained from the same sample, sequenced in a study of blood T cells in healthy people across ages. The use of a sample-barcoded 5' primer and a J-beta primer mix characterized a second PCR of 7 to 11 cycles. TCRdb fed the 5' RACE reads into MiXCR, producing one record per CDR3 protein. The data contain some 1.6 million distinct CDR3 sequences, roughly 32% of them singletons. The source material was blood. The source is a woman aged 30 to 39 in good health.

Here the CDR3 reads CASSLGGQGLKTQYF. DNA for the CDR3: TGTGCCAGCAGCTTAGGGGGACAGGGGCTAAAGACCCAGTACTTC. V gene TRBV7-8 combines with J gene TRBJ2-5, with 10 bases that match TRBD1. Germline CDR1 is SGHVS and CDR2 is FQNEAQ. The CDR3 length is 15 residues. J lost 6 bases, V lost 1 base, and 5 bases had no gene match.

V is TRBV29-1 and J is TRBJ2-5; D tentatively fits TRBD1 or TRBD2 (5 bases each). Germline CDR1 reads SQVTM; CDR2 reads ANQGSEA. CDR3 length equals 12 residues. V was shortened by 7 bases and J by 3 bases, with 12 bases between the two germline ends. The CDR3: CSAGTAEETQYF. CDR3 bases: TGCAGCGCTGGGACGGCCGAAGAGACCCAGTACTTC. Full variable domain (remainder filled in from reference TRBV29-1 and TRBJ2-5): SAVISQKPSRDICQRGTSLTIQCQVDSQVTMMFWYRQQPGQSLTLIATANQGSEATYESGFVIDKFPISRPNLTFSTLTVSNMSPEDSSIYLCSAGTAEETQYFGPGTRLLVL.

This clonotype was seen more than once but under ten times. The rearrangement joins TRBV4-2 to TRBJ2-2; D might be TRBD1 or TRBD2, each matching 5 bases. The CDR3 has 16 residues. Trimming took 1 base from V and 0 from J, leaving 9 bases between them. Germline lookup yields CDR1 LGHNA and CDR2 YNFKEQ. The CDR3: CASSQVGTANTGELFF. In DNA form, the CDR3 reads TGTGCCAGCAGCCAAGTCGGGACCGCGAACACCGGGGAGCTGTTTTTT.

This clonotype was counted a few times. The rearrangement joins TRBV5-5 to TRBJ2-7; D is undetermined. The CDR3 loop spans 13 amino acids. V was pared by 2 bases and J by 7 bases, with 13 bases between. Per the germline V gene, CDR1 is SGHKS and CDR2 is YYEKEE (reference sequence). The CDR3 sequence: CASSFLDVGEQYF. DNA for the CDR3: TGTGCCAGCAGCTTTCTCGATGTTGGTGAGCAGTACTTC.

The chain combines TRBV6-2 or TRBV6-3 with TRBJ2-7; D uncertain. This CDR3 is built from 14 residues. Trimming cost V 4 bases and J 2 bases, with 12 bases left between them. Germline V gives CDR1 MNHEY, CDR2 SVGEGT. CDR3 nucleotide sequence: TGTGCCAGCAGTTCCACAACAAAGGCCTACGAGCAGTACTTC. This encodes CASSSTTKAYEQYF.

Points on this clonotype: The junction shows a germline mismatch at one end, possibly a read error. This rearrangement joins TRBV11-2 to TRBJ2-3; 11 bases are a match to TRBD2. The CDR3 has 18 amino acids. Germline lookup yields CDR1 SGHAT and CDR2 FQNNGV. CDR3 bases: TGTGCCAACAGCTTCCTAGCGGGAGGCTTCACTAGCACAGATACGCAGTATTTT. This sequence encodes CANSFLAGGFTSTDTQYF.

CDR3: CASSQGRTGGSETQYF. The CDR3 DNA reads as TGTGCCAGCAGCCAAGGGAGGACAGGGGGCTCGGAGACCCAGTACTTC. The rearrangement links TRBV3-1 to TRBJ2-5; the match to TRBD1 covers 11 bases. Trimming cost V 1 base and J 5 bases; bases outside gene matches: 6. This CDR3 comprises 16 residues. The germline CDR1 and CDR2 sequences are LGHDT and YNNKEL (reference sequence).

This clonotype appeared a single time. V gene TRBV6-2 or TRBV6-3 combines with J gene TRBJ2-1; 7 bases agree with TRBD2. Unmatched junction bases numbered 13, after V lost 5 bases and J lost 9 bases. The germline CDR1 and CDR2 sequences are MNHEY and SVGEGT. CDR3 length equals 15 residues. The CDR3 region is CASSDGGGLGGEQFF. CDR3 nucleotides: TGTGCCAGCAGTGATGGCGGGGGACTCGGAGGTGAGCAGTTCTTC.

V usage is TRBV2 and J usage is TRBJ2-3; 8 bases match TRBD2. The CDR3 spans 14 residues. Germline values: CDR1 SNHLY, CDR2 FYNNEI. J gave up 3 bases and V 3 bases, and 2 bases lay outside the gene matches. The CDR3 DNA follows: TGTGCCAGCAGTGACTCTAGCGGGACAGATACGCAGTATTTT. This codes for CASSDSSGTDTQYF.

The rearrangement uses TRBV12-3 or TRBV12-4 and TRBJ1-1; D is perhaps TRBD1 (5 bases). The CDR3 is 14 amino acids. V lost 5 bases to trimming and J lost 3 bases, with 13 bases between them. Here the CDR3 reads CASSRMGGDTEAFF. As DNA, the CDR3 is TGTGCCAGCAGTAGAATGGGGGGGGACACTGAAGCTTTCTTT.

This chain links TRBV2 with TRBJ1-2, with D tentatively TRBD1 (6 bases). V shed 4 bases and J shed 5 bases, with 14 bases lying between them. Germline CDR1 and CDR2: SNHLY and FYNNEI. The CDR3 extends over 14 amino acids. The CDR3 DNA reads TGTGCCAGCAGTGGTACAGGGAGCGGATATGGCTACACCTTC. Amino acids: CASSGTGSGYGYTF.

The V call is TRBV27, the J call TRBJ2-3; 15 nucleotides align to TRBD2. J gave up 0 bases and V 11 bases, and 6 bases lay outside the gene matches. Germline CDR1 and CDR2: MNHEY and SMNVEV (reference sequence). There are 16 residues in the CDR3. The CDR3 spells CAGSGLAGGSTDTQYF. CDR3 DNA: TGTGCCGGCTCCGGACTAGCGGGGGGGAGCACAGATACGCAGTATTTT.

CDR3 DNA: TGTGCCAGCAGTTTGTTAGGGGGACCACTCTACGGGCAGTACTTC. It yields the protein CASSLLGGPLYGQYF. The V and J genes are TRBV6-5 and TRBJ2-5; D perhaps matches TRBD1 (6 bases). Germline values: CDR1 MNHEY, CDR2 SVGAGI. V lost 4 bases and J 11 bases, leaving 23 bases between the germline ends. This CDR3 spans 15 amino acids.

At least ten counts were recorded for this clonotype. J is TRBJ2-5 and V is TRBV13, with D tentatively TRBD2 (5 bases). Germline V CDR1 and CDR2: PRHDT, FYEKMQ (reference sequence). The germline V and J ends were trimmed by 3 bases and 4 bases, with 9 bases remaining between them. This CDR3 spans 13 amino acids. The CDR3 spells CASSFEGLETQYF. CDR3 sequence (DNA): TGTGCCAGCAGCTTCGAGGGTCTAGAGACCCAGTACTTC.

This clonotype was seen a handful of times. The chain joins TRBV5-1 to TRBJ2-3; 9 nucleotides line up with TRBD2. Trimming took 2 bases from V and 6 from J; bases not matched to a gene: 7. The CDR3 runs 15 residues. Germline CDR1 SGHRS, CDR2 YFSETQ. Here the CDR3 reads CASSLTTSGRDTQYF. In DNA form, the CDR3 reads TGCGCCAGCAGCTTAACGACTAGCGGTCGGGATACGCAGTATTTT.

This clonotype was recorded once. This clone may be a read error of a much larger clone one base away. The chain couples TRBV4-1 to TRBJ1-5; 8 bases map to TRBD1. V trimming: 1 base; J trimming: 4 bases; junction bases outside the gene matches: 6. CDR1 is MGHRA and CDR2 is YSYEKL in the germline V gene. The CDR3 covers 16 residues. The CDR3 nucleotides read TGCGCCAGCAGCCAAGCATGGGACAGGATTAATCAGCCCCAGCATTTT. Amino acid sequence: CASSQAWDRINQPQHF.

For the CDR3, the DNA is TGCAGTGCTAGTCAGGGGCCGAGCTATGGCTACACCTTC. It codes for CSASQGPSYGYTF. The chain has TRBV20-1 and TRBJ1-2, with D possibly TRBD1 on 6 matching bases. Germline assignment: CDR1 DFQATT and CDR2 SNEGSKA (reference sequence). The ends were cut back, 3 bases at V and 4 bases at J, with 12 bases in the middle. This CDR3 region has 13 residues.

This clonotype was observed a single time. A much larger clone lies a single base off, so this may be a read error. CDR3 in DNA: TGTGCCAGCAGCTTAGTAGGACCCAGGGATCCAGGTACGCAGTATTTT. Amino acids: CASSLVGPRDPGTQYF. The chain has TRBV11-2 and TRBJ2-3; D perhaps matches TRBD1 (5 bases). The V end was cut by 1 base, the J end by 8 bases, with 19 bases between. There are 16 residues in the CDR3. Germline CDR1 reads SGHAT; CDR2 reads FQNNGV.

There are a few counts of this clonotype. The V gene is TRBV30, the J gene TRBJ2-7; 12 positions agree with TRBD2. The CDR3 length is 15 residues. Trimming took 5 bases from V and 4 from J; bases not matched to a gene: 9. CDR1 is GTSNPN and CDR2 is SVGIG in the germline V gene (reference sequence). This CDR3 reads CAWRTSGNWLYEQYF. The CDR3, as DNA: TGTGCCTGGCGGACTAGCGGGAACTGGCTGTACGAGCAGTACTTC. The full variable domain, its missing parts supplied by reference TRBV30 and TRBJ2-7, is SQTIHQWPATLVQPVGSPLSLECTVEGTSNPNLYWYRQAAGRGLQLLFYSVGIGQISSEVPQNLSASRPQDRQFILSSKKLLLSDSGFYLCAWRTSGNWLYEQYFGPGTRLTVT.

As regards this clonotype: A read error may produce the germline difference seen at one junction end. The gene calls are TRBV6-2 or TRBV6-3 and TRBJ2-4; no clear D. This CDR3 is 15 amino acids long. Germline CDR1 and CDR2: MNHEY and SVGEGT. The chain's CDR3 is CATNPRGQAKSIQYF. For the CDR3, the DNA is TGTGCCACCAACCCCCGAGGCCAGGCCAAAAGCATTCAGTACTTC.

V usage is TRBV9 and J usage is TRBJ2-7, with TRBD2 matching 10 bases. This CDR3 spans 14 amino acids. Germline CDR1 reads SGDLS; CDR2 reads YYNGEE. With 4 bases clipped from V and 4 bases from J, the junction kept 5 bases outside the gene matches. CDR3 in amino acids: CASSKAGGRYEQYF. The CDR3 coding sequence is TGTGCCAGCAGCAAAGCGGGAGGGCGATACGAGCAGTACTTC. Filled out from reference TRBV9 and TRBJ2-7, the complete variable domain reads DSGVTQTPKHLITATGQRVTLRCSPRSGDLSVYWYQQSLDQGLQFLIQYYNGEERAKGNILERFSAQQFPDLHSELNLSSLELGDSALYFCASSKAGGRYEQYFGPGTRLTVT.

This clonotype was counted between two and nine times. This chain joins TRBV21-1 and TRBJ1-5; no check of the table's D call, TRBD1, against the DNA was made. TRBV21-1 constitutes a pseudogene. The CDR3 extends over 19 amino acids. The CDR3 protein is CASSKSTRDRGYSNQPQHF. The CDR3 DNA reads as TGTGCCAGCAGCAAATCGACCCGGGACAGGGGGTATAGCAATCAGCCCCAGCATTTT.

A word on this clonotype: This may be a read error, as it is one base from a much larger clone. The rearrangement joins TRBV29-1 to TRBJ2-3, with D unclear. Germline V gene lookup returns CDR1 SQVTM and CDR2 ANQGSEA. CDR3 length: 10 amino acids. DNA of the CDR3: TGCGGCGTTGACGCAGATACGCAGTATTTT. Protein product: CGVDADTQYF.

The rearrangement joins TRBV20-1 to TRBJ1-5; TRBD1 is a possible D gene (6 bases). Germline V gives CDR1 DFQATT, CDR2 SNEGSKA (reference sequence). This CDR3 is built from 16 residues. The germline V and J ends were trimmed by 5 bases and 7 bases, with 24 bases remaining between them. The CDR3 DNA reads TGCAGTGCTCGAAGTAACCGGGGGGCGGGAGGACAGCCCCAGCATTTT. This encodes CSARSNRGAGGQPQHF.

This clonotype was observed a single time. The chain couples TRBV20-1 to TRBJ2-5; weak D call: TRBD2 (6 bases). The CDR3 contains 12 residues. The germline V gene has CDR1 DFQATT and CDR2 SNEGSKA (reference sequence). Deletions cut 5 bases from V and 5 bases from J, with 12 bases between. CDR3 nucleotide sequence: TGCAGTGCTGGGGAGGTAGTTGAGACCCAGTACTTC. It specifies CSAGEVVETQYF.

The chain uses TRBV21-1 and TRBJ2-3; TRBD2 is taken as the D call from the table, unchecked against the DNA. TRBV21-1 is a documented pseudogene. CDR3 length: 16 amino acids. CDR3 coding DNA: TGTGCCAGCAGCAAAGCGGAGCGGAGCCGCACAGATACGCAGTATTTT. Translation gives CASSKAERSRTDTQYF.

This chain links TRBV28 with TRBJ2-1; D may be TRBD2 (5 bases). V dropped 6 bases and J dropped 0 bases, with 15 bases sitting between them. The CDR3 has 16 amino acids. The V gene's germline CDR1 is MDHEN and CDR2 SYDVKM. The CDR3 coding sequence is TGTGCCAGCAGCCGACTCAGCGGCGGCTCCTACAATGAGCAGTTCTTC. Residues: CASSRLSGGSYNEQFF. The full variable domain, completed using reference TRBV28 and TRBJ2-1, is DVKVTQSSRYLVKRTGEKVFLECVQDMDHENMFWYRQDPGLGLRLIYFSYDVKMKEKGDIPEGYSVSREKKERFSLILESASTNQTSMYLCASSRLSGGSYNEQFFGPGTRLTVL.